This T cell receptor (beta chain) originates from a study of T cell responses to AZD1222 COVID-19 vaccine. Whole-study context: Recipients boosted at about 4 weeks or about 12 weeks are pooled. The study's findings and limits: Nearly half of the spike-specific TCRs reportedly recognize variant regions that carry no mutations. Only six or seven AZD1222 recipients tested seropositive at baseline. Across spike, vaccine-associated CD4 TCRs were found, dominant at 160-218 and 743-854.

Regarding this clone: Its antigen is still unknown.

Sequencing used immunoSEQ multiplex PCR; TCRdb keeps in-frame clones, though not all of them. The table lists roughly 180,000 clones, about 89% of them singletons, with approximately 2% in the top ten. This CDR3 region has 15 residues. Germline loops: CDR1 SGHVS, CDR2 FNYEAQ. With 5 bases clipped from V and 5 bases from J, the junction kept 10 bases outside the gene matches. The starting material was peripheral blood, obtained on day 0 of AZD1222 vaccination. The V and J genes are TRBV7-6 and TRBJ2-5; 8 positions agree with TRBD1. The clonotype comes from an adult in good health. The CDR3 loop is CASSLTGGRGETQYF. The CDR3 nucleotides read TGTGCCAGCAGCCTAACAGGGGGACGAGGGGAGACCCAGTACTTC. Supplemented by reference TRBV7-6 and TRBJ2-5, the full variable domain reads GAGVSQSPRYKVTKRGQDVALRCDPISGHVSLYWYRQALGQGPEFLTYFNYEAQQDKSGLPNDRFSAERPEGSISTLTIQRTEQRDSAMYRCASSLTGGRGETQYFGPGTRLLVL.